The next 23 T cell receptor beta chains were all read from a single sample in a study of memory CD4+ T cells and cytomegalovirus serostatus (dated by TCRdb to about 2019). Single viable CD3+CD4+CD8-CD45RO+ cells were sorted as memory CD4+ T cells on a FACSAria II. Library method: the immunoSEQ multiplex PCR assay. In TCRdb, the immuneACCESS table is reduced to in-frame sequences with V and J assigned. These tables do not hold every clone; where another copy was compared, an unresolved V gene accounts for under half, and the others remain unexplained. This sample gives tens of thousands of clones in total; around 80% of them show up just once. Approximately 0.43% of the sample is held by the ten biggest clonotypes. The sample comprised memory CD4+ T cells from blood. These receptors were taken from an adult in good health and CMV-seronegative.

This clone has just one count. The gene calls are TRBV4-2 and TRBJ2-5, with TRBD2 matching over 10 bases. CDR1 LGHNA and CDR2 YNFKEQ come from the germline V gene. The J segment lost 5 bases and the V segment lost 0 bases, leaving 6 bases of the junction unmatched. This CDR3 contains 16 residues. The CDR3: CASSQEPSGGGETQYF. CDR3 nucleotides: TGTGCCAGCAGCCAAGAGCCTAGCGGGGGCGGTGAGACCCAGTACTTC.

The chain joins TRBV7-2 to TRBJ2-7, with 12 bases aligning to TRBD1. This CDR3 is 17 amino acids long. V was clipped by 7 bases and J by 6 bases; unmatched bases: 16. From germline, CDR1 is SGHTA and CDR2 FQGNSA. The chain's CDR3 is CASTVRDRGLSGGEQYF. The CDR3 DNA sequence: TGTGCCAGCACCGTCCGGGACAGGGGGCTTTCAGGTGGCGAGCAGTACTTC.

V usage is TRBV5-1 and J usage is TRBJ2-1, with a tentative D call TRBD1 (6 bases). The CDR3 has 14 residues. V was clipped by 1 base and J by 9 bases, with 14 bases between them. The germline gives CDR1 SGHRS, CDR2 YFSETQ. CDR3 sequence reads: CASSLTPGEREQFF. In DNA form, the CDR3 reads TGCGCCAGCAGCTTGACCCCAGGGGAACGTGAGCAGTTCTTC.

This clone was seen once. V and J are TRBV7-9 and TRBJ2-5; 12 bases fit TRBD1. Germline values: CDR1 SEHNR, CDR2 FQNEAQ (reference sequence). The J segment lost 5 bases and the V segment lost 4 bases, leaving 5 bases of the junction unmatched. This CDR3 has 15 residues. The CDR3 protein is CASSWGTGGLETQYF. CDR3 sequence (DNA): TGTGCCAGCAGCTGGGGGACAGGGGGCTTGGAGACCCAGTACTTC.

About this clone itself: One end of the junction does not line up with germline, which may come from a read error. The rearrangement links TRBV7-7 to TRBJ1-4, with a weak D call TRBD1 (5 bases). The CDR3 length is 13 residues. CDR1 and CDR2 from the germline V gene are SSHAT and FNYEAQ (reference sequence). CDR3: CASSLGANEKLFF. As DNA, the CDR3 is TGTGCTAGCAGCTTGGGGGCTAATGAAAAACTGTTTTTT.

The sample holds one count of this clone. The rearrangement uses TRBV15 and TRBJ2-2, with a possible D match to TRBD1 (5 bases). The CDR3 spans 14 residues. V lost 5 bases, J lost 8 bases, and 15 bases lay in between. CDR1 is LNHNV and CDR2 is YYDKDF in the germline V gene (reference sequence). CDR3 region: CATSLRAAAGELFF. CDR3 coding DNA: TGTGCCACCAGCCTCAGGGCCGCGGCGGGGGAGCTGTTTTTT.

This CDR3 is CASRPPAGGGELFF. Written as DNA, the CDR3 is TGTGCCAGCAGACCCCCGGCGGGGGGCGGGGAGCTGTTTTTT. The V and J genes are TRBV28 and TRBJ2-2; 8 nucleotides agree with TRBD2. Germline V lookup: CDR1 MDHEN, CDR2 SYDVKM. The CDR3 is 14 residues long. With V trimmed by 6 bases and J by 7 bases, 7 bases remained unmatched.

The rearrangement joins TRBV30 to TRBJ1-1; TRBD1 agrees at 12 bases. With V trimmed by 3 bases and J by 4 bases, 9 bases remained unmatched. Per the germline V gene, CDR1 is GTSNPN and CDR2 is SVGIG (reference sequence). CDR3 length: 16 residues. The CDR3 protein is CAWRGPGQGAFTEAFF. The CDR3 coding sequence is TGTGCCTGGAGGGGACCGGGACAGGGGGCCTTCACTGAAGCTTTCTTT.

This chain connects TRBV7-3 to TRBJ1-1, with D hard to call. CDR1 and CDR2 from the germline V gene are SGHTA and FQGTGA. The CDR3 length is 13 residues. Trimming removed 1 base at V and 0 bases at J, with 3 bases between. The CDR3: CASSLSMNTEAFF. In nucleotides, the CDR3 is TGTGCCAGCAGCTTAAGTATGAACACTGAAGCTTTCTTT.

V is TRBV7-9 and J is TRBJ1-6; D gene uncertain. The germline V and J ends were trimmed by 1 base and 7 bases, with 2 bases remaining between them. The CDR3 length is 12 residues. The germline gives CDR1 SEHNR, CDR2 FQNEAQ (reference sequence). The CDR3 coding sequence is TGTGCCAGCAGCTTAGGCAATTCACCCCTCCACTTT. As protein: CASSLGNSPLHF.

The chain combines TRBV19 with TRBJ2-2; D uncertain. Trimming removed 5 bases at V and 1 base at J, with 14 bases between. This CDR3 contains 16 residues. Germline V CDR1 and CDR2: LNHDA, SQIVND (reference sequence). CDR3 coding DNA: TGTGCCAGTAGTTCCAGGCGGAACCGGAACACCGGGGAGCTGTTTTTT. Protein: CASSSRRNRNTGELFF.

This chain links TRBV7-6 with TRBJ2-5; perhaps D is TRBD1 or TRBD2 (5 bases each). Germline-derived CDR1 and CDR2 are SGHVS and FNYEAQ. This CDR3 is 15 amino acids long. Trimming left V 6 bases short and J 2 bases short, with 16 bases between. The CDR3 sequence: CASSPDTGRQETQYF. The CDR3 DNA reads as TGTGCCAGCAGTCCGGACACGGGGCGACAAGAGACCCAGTACTTC.

This chain uses TRBV29-1 with TRBJ1-1; 7 bases line up with TRBD1. This CDR3 contains 12 residues. Trimming cost V 6 bases and J 4 bases; bases outside gene matches: 5. From germline, CDR1 is SQVTM and CDR2 ANQGSEA. CDR3 protein: CSVSTGFTEAFF. The CDR3 DNA follows: TGCAGCGTATCGACAGGGTTCACTGAAGCTTTCTTT.

This chain uses TRBV5-1 with TRBJ2-7, with 10 bases fitting TRBD1. CDR1 and CDR2 (germline): SGHRS, YFSETQ. This CDR3 comprises 13 residues. Trimming at V came to 4 bases and at J to 5 bases, leaving 3 bases not matched to a gene. The CDR3 loop reads CASSPGQGNEQYF. The CDR3 DNA reads TGCGCCAGCAGCCCGGGACAGGGGAACGAGCAGTACTTC.

The rearrangement joins TRBV12-2 to TRBJ2-5; the table assigns TRBD2, which was not confirmed against the DNA. TRBV12-2 is termed a pseudogene. This CDR3 has 15 amino acids. CDR3 sequence: CASLLRTVGLETQYF. The CDR3 nucleotides read TGTGCAAGTCTCCTAAGGACTGTCGGCTTAGAGACCCAGTACTTC.

The rearrangement joins TRBV7-2 to TRBJ2-5, with 9 nucleotides matching TRBD2. The ends lost 2 bases at V and 0 bases at J; junction bases unmatched: 7. From germline, CDR1 is SGHTA and CDR2 FQGNSA. This CDR3 has 17 amino acids. The CDR3 coding sequence is TGTGCCAGCAGCTTACCTACTAGCGGGCACTACCAAGAGACCCAGTACTTC. It is translated as CASSLPTSGHYQETQYF.

In nucleotides, the CDR3 is TGTGCCAGCAGTCGACAGGGGATCAACGAGCAGTACTTC. It translates to CASSRQGINEQYF. The gene calls are TRBV9 and TRBJ2-7, with TRBD1 identical over 8 bases. V lost 5 bases to trimming and J lost 5 bases; unmatched junction nucleotides: 6. The CDR3 runs 13 residues. Per the germline V gene, CDR1 is SGDLS and CDR2 is YYNGEE.

This chain joins TRBV28 and TRBJ1-2; D unresolved. The CDR3 covers 14 residues. Germline CDR1 and CDR2: MDHEN and SYDVKM. Trimming took 2 bases from V and 5 from J, leaving 12 bases between them. The CDR3 region is CASSLPQNLYGYTF. The CDR3 DNA sequence: TGTGCCAGCAGTTTACCACAGAACCTTTATGGCTACACCTTC.

The CDR3 sequence: CASSVGAPGELFF. The CDR3 DNA reads as TGTGCCAGCAGCGTGGGGGCCCCCGGGGAGCTGTTTTTT. The chain links TRBV9 to TRBJ2-2, with D possibly TRBD1 on 6 matching bases. The CDR3 covers 13 residues. Germline lookup yields CDR1 SGDLS and CDR2 YYNGEE. Trimming removed 2 bases from V and 6 bases from J, with 8 bases in between.

The CDR3 here is CASSEAGEGGNTIYF. CDR3 in DNA: TGTGCCAGCAGCGAGGCAGGGGAAGGTGGAAACACCATATATTTT. This chain uses TRBV6-5 with TRBJ1-3; D possibly corresponds to TRBD1 (6 bases). Germline CDR1 MNHEY, CDR2 SVGAGI. V lost 6 bases, J lost 3 bases, and 15 bases lay in between. The CDR3 totals 15 residues.

This clone was counted only a few times. The chain recombines TRBV28 with TRBJ1-1; no clear D gene. The CDR3 runs 15 residues. Germline V gene data show CDR1 as MDHEN and CDR2 as SYDVKM. V shed 6 bases and J shed 2 bases, with 16 bases lying between them. The CDR3 loop reads CASRSLAAVNTEAFF. CDR3 bases: TGTGCCAGCAGGAGCCTTGCTGCGGTTAACACTGAAGCTTTCTTT.

A single count supports this clone. V usage is TRBV9 and J usage is TRBJ2-1; TRBD2 aligns across 10 bases. The CDR3 is 15 amino acids. V trimming: 0 bases; J trimming: 8 bases; junction bases outside the gene matches: 5. Germline V CDR1 and CDR2: SGDLS, YYNGEE. In DNA, the CDR3 is TGTGCCAGCAGCGTAGCTCTCAGCGGGGGGGATGAGCAGTTCTTC. Translation: CASSVALSGGDEQFF. The full variable domain, rest sourced from reference TRBV9 and TRBJ2-1, is DSGVTQTPKHLITATGQRVTLRCSPRSGDLSVYWYQQSLDQGLQFLIQYYNGEERAKGNILERFSAQQFPDLHSELNLSSLELGDSALYFCASSVALSGGDEQFFGPGTRLTVL.

The rearrangement links TRBV6-1 to TRBJ1-4; weak D call: TRBD1 (5 bases). The CDR3 runs 14 residues. V gave up 4 bases and J gave up 4 bases, with 10 bases separating them. Germline CDR1 is MNHNS and CDR2 is SASEGT. This CDR3 reads CASSAGTVNEKLFF. CDR3 DNA: TGTGCCAGCAGTGCCGGGACGGTTAATGAAAAACTGTTTTTT.